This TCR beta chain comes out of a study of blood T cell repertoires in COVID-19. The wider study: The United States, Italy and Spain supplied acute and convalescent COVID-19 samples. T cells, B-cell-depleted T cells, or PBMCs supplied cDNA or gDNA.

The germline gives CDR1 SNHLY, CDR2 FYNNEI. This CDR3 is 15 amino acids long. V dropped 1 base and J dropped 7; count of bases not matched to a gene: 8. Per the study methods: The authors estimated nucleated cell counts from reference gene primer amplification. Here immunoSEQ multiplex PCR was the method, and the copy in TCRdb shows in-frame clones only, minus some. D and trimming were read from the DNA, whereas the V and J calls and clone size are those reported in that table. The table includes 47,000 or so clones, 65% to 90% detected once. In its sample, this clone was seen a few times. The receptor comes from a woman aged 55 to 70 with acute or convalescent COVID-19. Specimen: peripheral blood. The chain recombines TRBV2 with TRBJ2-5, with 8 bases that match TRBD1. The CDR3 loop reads CASSEERDRGGTQYF. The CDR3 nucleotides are TGTGCCAGCAGTGAAGAAAGAGACAGGGGTGGGACCCAGTACTTC.